The entry below gives a single T cell receptor beta chain sequence along with its context. Its target is unknown. Unique molecular identifiers were incorporated into the prepared TCRbeta library. One entry per CDR3 protein, called by TCRdb with MiXCR from the PCR reads. The sample consists of 250,000 to 400,000 distinct CDR3 sequences, approximately 23% of them appearing once. Germline loops: CDR1 SQVTM, CDR2 ANQGSEA. V was cut by 0 bases and J by 7 bases, with 12 bases left in between. This CDR3 contains 13 residues. These data are taken from a study of T-cell reconstitution after alpha-beta-depleted transplantation in children. Findings and limits, study-wide: One year after transplant, T-cell counts and diversity came mostly from newly produced T cells. As was reported, about two months after transplant, alpha-beta T cells came from several hundred expanded graft clones. From surviving recipient T cells and thymic progenitors came the high day-60 TCRbeta diversity observed in some patients.

The source material was PBMCs, mostly from graft donor cells, sampled 180 days after TCRalphabeta/CD19-depleted stem cell transplant. The clonotype was recovered from a male patient younger than 18 who had a stem cell transplant for acute lymphoblastic leukemia, so the T cells may come from the graft donor. This chain links TRBV29-1 with TRBJ1-2; possible D gene TRBD1, 6 bases. The CDR3, as DNA: TGCAGCGTTGAAGAACAGGGACCCGGTGGCTACACCTTC. It encodes CSVEEQGPGGYTF. The complete variable domain, with remaining parts taken from reference TRBV29-1 and TRBJ1-2, reads SAVISQKPSRDICQRGTSLTIQCQVDSQVTMMFWYRQQPGQSLTLIATANQGSEATYESGFVIDKFPISRPNLTFSTLTVSNMSPEDSSIYLCSVEEQGPGGYTFGSGTRLTVV.